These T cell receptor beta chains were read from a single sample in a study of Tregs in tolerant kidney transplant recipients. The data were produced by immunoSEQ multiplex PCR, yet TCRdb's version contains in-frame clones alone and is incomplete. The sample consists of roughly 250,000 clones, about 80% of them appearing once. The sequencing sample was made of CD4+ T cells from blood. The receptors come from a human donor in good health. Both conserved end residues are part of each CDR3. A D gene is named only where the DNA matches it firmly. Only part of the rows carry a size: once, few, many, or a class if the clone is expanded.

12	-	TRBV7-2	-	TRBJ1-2	TGTGCCAGCAGCCATCCAGCCTATGGCTACACCTTC	CASSHPAYGYTF
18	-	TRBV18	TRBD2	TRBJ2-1	TGTGCCAGCTCACCGGAGGGACTAGCGGGCCGCTCCTACAATGAGCAGTTCTTC	CASSPEGLAGRSYNEQFF
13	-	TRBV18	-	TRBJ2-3	TGTGCCAGCTCAGCCAGACTGGCAGATACGCAGTATTTT	CASSARLADTQYF
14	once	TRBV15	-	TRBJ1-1	TGTGCCACCAACCCAAGAGGGGCGAACACTGAAGCTTTCTTT	CATNPRGANTEAFF
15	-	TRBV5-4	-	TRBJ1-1	TGTGCCAGCAGCCCCCCCGAGCGCGGGAACACTGAAGCTTTCTTT	CASSPPERGNTEAFF
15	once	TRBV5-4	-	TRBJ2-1	TGTGCCAGCAGCTTGGAGGGGGACTCCTACAATGAGCAGTTCTTC	CASSLEGDSYNEQFF
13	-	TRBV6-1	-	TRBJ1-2	TGTGCCAGCAAGGTGCCAGGAGCATATGGCTACACCTTC	CASKVPGAYGYTF
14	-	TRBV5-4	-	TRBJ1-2	TGTGCCAGCAGCTTGGCGGGGGGGAACTATGGCTACACCTTC	CASSLAGGNYGYTF
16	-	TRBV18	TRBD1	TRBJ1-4	TGTGCCAGCTCTCTCCTTCTGGGACAGGGGAGTGAAAAACTGTTTTTT	CASSLLLGQGSEKLFF
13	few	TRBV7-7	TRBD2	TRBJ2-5	TGTGCTAGCAGCTTTGCGGGGGGAGAGACCCAGTACTTC	CASSFAGGETQYF
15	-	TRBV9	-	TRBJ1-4	TGTGCCAGCAGCATGCGGGGCTCACCTAATGAAAAACTGTTTTTT	CASSMRGSPNEKLFF
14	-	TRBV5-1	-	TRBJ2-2	TGCGCCAGCAGCCCAGGACTCCCCACCGGGGAGCTGTTTTTT	CASSPGLPTGELFF
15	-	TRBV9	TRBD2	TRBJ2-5	TGTGCCAGCAGCATAACCACTAGCGGGGCACAGACCCAGTACTTC	CASSITTSGAQTQYF
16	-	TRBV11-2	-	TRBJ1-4	TGTGCCAGCAGCTCAGTCAAGGTTTCCCGGCGTGAAAAACTGTTTTTT	CASSSVKVSRREKLFF
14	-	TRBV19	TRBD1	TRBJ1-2	TGTGCCAGTAGTATCCCAGGGGGTAATTATGGCTACACCTTC	CASSIPGGNYGYTF
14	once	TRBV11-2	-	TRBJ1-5	TGTGCCAGCAGCAGCCGCGATAGCAATCAGCCCCAGCATTTT	CASSSRDSNQPQHF
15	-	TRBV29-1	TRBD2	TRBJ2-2	TGCAGCGTTGCACTAGCGGGAGGACGGACCGGGGAGCTGTTTTTT	CSVALAGGRTGELFF
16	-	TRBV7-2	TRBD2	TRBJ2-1	TGTGCCAGCAGCTTATCCGGGACTAGCGGCTACAATGAGCAGTTCTTC	CASSLSGTSGYNEQFF
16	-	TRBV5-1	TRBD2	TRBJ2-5	TGCGCCAGCAGCTTCGGTAGCGGGGGCCCACAAGAGACCCAGTACTTC	CASSFGSGGPQETQYF
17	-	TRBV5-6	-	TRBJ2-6	TGTGCCAGCAGCTTCGATAGAGGGCCCGGGTGGGCCAACGTCCTGACTTTC	CASSFDRGPGWANVLTF
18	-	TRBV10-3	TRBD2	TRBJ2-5	TGTGCCATCAGTGCGAAAAATAGCGGGAGCCCGTACCAAGAGACCCAGTACTTC	CAISAKNSGSPYQETQYF
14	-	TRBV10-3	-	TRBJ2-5	TGTGCCATCAGTGACGGGGGGCGGAAAGAGACCCAGTACTTC	CAISDGGRKETQYF
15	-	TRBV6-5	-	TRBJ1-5	TGTGCCAGCAGTTACTCTCAGGGGTTCGGGCAGCCCCAGCATTTT	CASSYSQGFGQPQHF
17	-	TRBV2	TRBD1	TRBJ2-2	TGTGCCAGCAGGCGAACGGGCCAGGGGGCAGGCACCGGGGAGCTGTTTTTT	CASRRTGQGAGTGELFF
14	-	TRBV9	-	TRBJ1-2	TGTGCCAGCAGCGCCGGACAGCTACTTTATGGCTACACCTTC	CASSAGQLLYGYTF
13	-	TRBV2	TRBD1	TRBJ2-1	TGTGCCAGCAACAGGGGCTCCTACAATGAGCAGTTCTTC	CASNRGSYNEQFF
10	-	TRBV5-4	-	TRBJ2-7	TGTGCCAGCAGCTTGAACGAGCAGTACTTC	CASSLNEQYF
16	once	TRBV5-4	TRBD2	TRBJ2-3	TGTGCCAGCAGCCAGGGAGGGACTCCCGCTTTTGGTACGCAGTATTTT	CASSQGGTPAFGTQYF
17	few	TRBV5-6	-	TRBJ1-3	TGTGCCAGCAGCCCTATCCCAACAGGGACACTTGGAAACACCATATATTTT	CASSPIPTGTLGNTIYF
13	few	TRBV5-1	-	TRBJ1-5	TGCGCCAGCAGCTTGGCCCCCGATCAGCCCCAGCATTTT	CASSLAPDQPQHF
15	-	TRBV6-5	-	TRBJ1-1	TGTGCCAGCAGGCCACAGGGTCGGATGAACACTGAAGCTTTCTTT	CASRPQGRMNTEAFF
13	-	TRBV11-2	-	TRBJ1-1	TGTGCCAGCAGCTTAACAGGGAACACTGAAGCTTTCTTT	CASSLTGNTEAFF
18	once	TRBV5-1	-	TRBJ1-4	TGCGCCAGCAGCCAACTCCAACAGGGTCCAGGATGGGGTGAAAAACTGTTTTTT	CASSQLQQGPGWGEKLFF
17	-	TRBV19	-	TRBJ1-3	TGTGCCAGTAGTAGGGGAAACAGGGACTCGGGAGGAAACACCATATATTTT	CASSRGNRDSGGNTIYF
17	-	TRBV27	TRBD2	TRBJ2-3	TGTGCCAGCAGTTTTTCTCCAGCGGGGGTTAACACAGATACGCAGTATTTT	CASSFSPAGVNTDTQYF
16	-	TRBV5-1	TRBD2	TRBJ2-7	TGCGCCAGCAGCTTGGTGTTAGCGGGAGAACCCTACGAGCAGTACTTC	CASSLVLAGEPYEQYF
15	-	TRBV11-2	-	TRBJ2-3	TGTGCCAGCAGGCGGGACTTAGCAAGCACAGATACGCAGTATTTT	CASRRDLASTDTQYF
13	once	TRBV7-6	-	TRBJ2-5	TGTGCCAGCAGCTACCCAGGAAAAGAGACCCAGTACTTC	CASSYPGKETQYF
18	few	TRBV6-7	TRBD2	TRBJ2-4	TGTGCCAGCAGTGACATTGGGACTAGCGGGGTCGACAAAAACATTCAGTACTTC	CASSDIGTSGVDKNIQYF
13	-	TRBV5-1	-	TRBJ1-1	TGCGCCAGCAGCTTGGATGTGAACACTGAAGCTTTCTTT	CASSLDVNTEAFF
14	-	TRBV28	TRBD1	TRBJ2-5	TGTGCCAGCAGAGGTTGGGACAGTCAAGAGACCCAGTACTTC	CASRGWDSQETQYF
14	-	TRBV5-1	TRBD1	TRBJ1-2	TGCGCCAGCAGCCCCACAGGGGGCGCAGGTGGCTACACCTTC	CASSPTGGAGGYTF
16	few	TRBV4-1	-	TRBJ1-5	TGCGCCAGCAGCCAAGATACCCGACAGGCGTCCCCTCCCCAGCATTTT	CASSQDTRQASPPQHF
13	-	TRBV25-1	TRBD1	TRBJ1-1	TGTGCCAGCAGTGGACAGGGAATCGCTGAAGCTTTCTTT	CASSGQGIAEAFF
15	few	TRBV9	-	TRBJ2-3	TGTGCCAGCAGCGTAGAGGGGGTTCGGGCAGATACGCAGTATTTT	CASSVEGVRADTQYF
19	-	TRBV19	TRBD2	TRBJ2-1	TGTGCCAGTAGTACCCTTGGGACTAGCGCTAGCAACTCCTACAATGAGCAGTTCTTC	CASSTLGTSASNSYNEQFF
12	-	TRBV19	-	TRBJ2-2	TGTGCCACCCTGTATAACACCGGGGAGCTGTTTTTT	CATLYNTGELFF
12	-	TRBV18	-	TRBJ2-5	TGTGCCAGCTCACTCTACGGAGAGACCCAGTACTTC	CASSLYGETQYF
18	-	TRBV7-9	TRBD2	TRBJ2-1	TGTGCCAGCAGCTTAAACGGTGAGCGGGAGGGCCCTTACAATGAGCAGTTCTTC	CASSLNGEREGPYNEQFF
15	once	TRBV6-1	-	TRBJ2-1	TGTGCCAGCAGTCCCTCGCTGAGCTCCTACAATGAGCAGTTCTTC	CASSPSLSSYNEQFF
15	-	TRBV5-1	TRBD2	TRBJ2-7	TGCGCCAGCAGCTTGGGACTAGCGGCCGCTGACGAGCAGTACTTC	CASSLGLAAADEQYF
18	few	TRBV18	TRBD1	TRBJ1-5	TGTGCCAGCTCACGGGGGGCCGTACAGGGGACGGGCAATCAGCCCCAGCATTTT	CASSRGAVQGTGNQPQHF
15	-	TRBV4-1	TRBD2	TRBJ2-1	TGCGCCAGCAGGTCCGGGACTAGCTACTACAATGAGCAGTTCTTC	CASRSGTSYYNEQFF